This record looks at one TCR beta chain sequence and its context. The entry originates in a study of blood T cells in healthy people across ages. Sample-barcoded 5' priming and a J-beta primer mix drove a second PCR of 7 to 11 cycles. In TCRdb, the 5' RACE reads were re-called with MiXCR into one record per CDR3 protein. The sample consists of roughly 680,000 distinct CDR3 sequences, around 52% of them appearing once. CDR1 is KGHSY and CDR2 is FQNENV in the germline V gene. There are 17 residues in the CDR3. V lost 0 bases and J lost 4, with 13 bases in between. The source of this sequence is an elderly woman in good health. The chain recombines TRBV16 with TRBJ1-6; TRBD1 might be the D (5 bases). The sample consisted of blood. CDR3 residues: CASSQSRQGTYNSPLHF. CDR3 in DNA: TGTGCCAGCAGCCAATCTCGGCAGGGAACATATAATTCACCCCTCCACTTT.